The rows below give T cell receptor beta chains drawn from one sample of a study of T cells after yellow fever vaccination. TCRdb redid the calling of the 5' RACE reads with MiXCR, one entry per CDR3 protein. The table lists about 330,000 distinct CDR3 sequences, about 6.6% of them singletons. This material consisted of PBMCs, taken approximately 40 days after the first yellow fever vaccination. Receptors originate from a man younger than 35 who received the YFV17D yellow fever vaccine. CDR3s include the opening cysteine and the closing phenylalanine or tryptophan. A D gene is named only where the DNA matches it firmly. Expanded clones are given a class, and other clones once, few, many or no size at all.

clone_size	j_call	d_call	v_call	cdr3_nt	cdr3_aa
NA	TRBJ2-5	NA	TRBV5-1	TGCGCCAGCAGCAGGGACCCGTTCACCGAGACCCAGTACTTC	CASSRDPFTETQYF
NA	TRBJ1-1	NA	TRBV7-9	TGTGCCAGCAGCTTTCAGGTAAACACTGAAGCTTTCTTT	CASSFQVNTEAFF
NA	TRBJ1-5	NA	TRBV4-3	TGCGCCAGCAGCCTAGTCGACCACGGCGATCAGCCCCAGCATTTT	CASSLVDHGDQPQHF
few	TRBJ1-4	TRBD1	TRBV4-3	TGCGCCAGCAGCCACTTAACCGGGACAGATGAAAAACTGTTTTTT	CASSHLTGTDEKLFF
few	TRBJ1-1	TRBD1	TRBV12-3/TRBV12-4	TGTGCCAGCAGCAACCAACAGGGGGCGGATTCGAACACTGAAGCTTTCTTT	CASSNQQGADSNTEAFF
few	TRBJ2-7	NA	TRBV9	TGTGCCAGCAGCCCAAAAGGCGTCTACGAGCAGTACTTC	CASSPKGVYEQYF
few	TRBJ2-1	TRBD1	TRBV23-1	TGCGCCAGCAGTCGGGGAAACAGGGGATCCTACAATGAGCAGTTCTTC	CASSRGNRGSYNEQFF
few	TRBJ1-5	TRBD1	TRBV6-2/TRBV6-3	TGTGCCAGCAGTTACCAGGGACAGTCGAATCAGCCCCAGCATTTT	CASSYQGQSNQPQHF
many	TRBJ2-2	NA	TRBV6-5	TGTGCCAGCAGTTACGGACAAGAGGCCGGGGAGCTGTTTTTT	CASSYGQEAGELFF
few	TRBJ1-2	NA	TRBV7-2	TGTGCCAGCAGCCCCCGGGAGGGGCCCTATGGCTACACCTTC	CASSPREGPYGYTF
NA	TRBJ2-2	NA	TRBV5-1	TGCGCCAGCAGCTTGGTCCAGACAAACACCGGGGAGCTGTTTTTT	CASSLVQTNTGELFF
many	TRBJ2-1	NA	TRBV5-1	TGCGCCAGCAGCTCCTACGGGACGGAGAGTGGCAATGAGCAGTTCTTC	CASSSYGTESGNEQFF
few	TRBJ2-3	NA	TRBV7-9	TGTGCCAGCAGCTTAGGGTGGGCGGCTAGCACAGATACGCAGTATTTT	CASSLGWAASTDTQYF
few	TRBJ2-7	NA	TRBV7-2	TGTGCCAGCAGCTTAGCGGCGGATGGCTCCTACGAGCAGTACTTC	CASSLAADGSYEQYF
few	TRBJ1-1	NA	TRBV7-8	TGTGCCAGCAGCTTAGCCTCAACCCCAAGGAACACTGAAGCTTTCTTT	CASSLASTPRNTEAFF
many	TRBJ2-7	TRBD1	TRBV2	TGTGCCAGCACCGGGGACAGTAGGAAGCAGTACTTC	CASTGDSRKQYF
NA	TRBJ1-5	NA	TRBV6-1	TGTGCCAGCAGTGATCAAACAGGTCTCAATCAGCCCCAGCATTTT	CASSDQTGLNQPQHF
many	TRBJ1-1	NA	TRBV28	TGTGCCAGCAGCCCCTTGGACACTGAAGCTTTCTTT	CASSPLDTEAFF
NA	TRBJ2-3	TRBD2	TRBV5-1	TGCGCCAGCAGCGCACCGGGACTAGGTAATACGCAGTATTTT	CASSAPGLGNTQYF
NA	TRBJ2-7	NA	TRBV6-2/TRBV6-3	TGTGCCAGCAGTTACCCGCCTGAGTGGATTCGCGAGCAGTACTTC	CASSYPPEWIREQYF
few	TRBJ1-6	TRBD1	TRBV6-5	TGTGCCAGCAGTTCCCAGGACAGGGTAACACCCCTCCACTTT	CASSSQDRVTPLHF
few	TRBJ2-1	NA	TRBV3-1	TGTGCCAGCAGCCAAGATAGGGGGGGGCGTAAGGATGAGCAGTTCTTC	CASSQDRGGRKDEQFF
NA	TRBJ1-1	NA	TRBV7-9	TGTGCCAGCAGCTTCAACGGTCAGGGTGAAGCTTTCTTT	CASSFNGQGEAFF
few	TRBJ2-3	TRBD2	TRBV4-3	TGCGCCAGCAGCCAAGATATAGCGGGACGGACAGATACGCAGTATTTT	CASSQDIAGRTDTQYF
NA	TRBJ2-1	TRBD2	TRBV7-3	TGTGCCAGCAGGGGGGCGGGGGGCAATGAGCAGTTCTTC	CASRGAGGNEQFF
NA	TRBJ1-4	TRBD1	TRBV20-1	TGCAGTGCTAGAAAGGGGGCAGGACCTGCGGAAAAACTGTTTTTT	CSARKGAGPAEKLFF
few	TRBJ2-5	NA	TRBV30	TGTGCCTGGAGCCCTGGGCAGGGAGGAGAGACCCAGTACTTC	CAWSPGQGGETQYF
NA	TRBJ2-3	NA	TRBV7-8	TGTGCCAGCAGCTTAGCTAGTGTAGCGCCCACAGATACGCAGTATTTT	CASSLASVAPTDTQYF
few	TRBJ2-3	TRBD2	TRBV12-3/TRBV12-4	TGTGCCAGCAGTTTAATTAGCGGGCCCACAGATACGCAGTATTTT	CASSLISGPTDTQYF
few	TRBJ2-7	NA	TRBV4-3	TGCGCCAGCAGTCAAGAAGCAACCGCGTCAGACTACGAGCAGTACTTC	CASSQEATASDYEQYF
NA	TRBJ2-5	NA	TRBV23-1	TGCGTCACCTGTCAACAGAAGCGCCAAGCAGAGACCCAGTACTTC	CVTCQQKRQAETQYF
few	TRBJ1-6	NA	TRBV20-1	TGCAGTGCTAGCCCTGCCGGGGGAAATTCACCCCTCCACTTT	CSASPAGGNSPLHF
NA	TRBJ2-5	NA	TRBV7-9	TGTGCCAGCAGCCTGGACACTGTCCTAGGGAACCAGTACTTC	CASSLDTVLGNQYF
many	TRBJ2-5	NA	TRBV5-1	TGCGCCAGCAGCTTGGAACCTTTGGGGTCGGGAGAGACCCAGTACTTC	CASSLEPLGSGETQYF
many	TRBJ1-1	NA	TRBV6-2/TRBV6-3	TGTGCCAGCAGTTTCCGGGGAAGCACTGAAGCTTTCTTT	CASSFRGSTEAFF
many	TRBJ2-2	NA	TRBV5-5	TGTGCCAGCAGCTTCGACACCACCACCGGGGAGCTGTTTTTT	CASSFDTTTGELFF
many	TRBJ1-1	NA	TRBV4-1	TGCGCCAGCAGCCAAGGGGGTCCGGGAACTGAAGCTTTCTTT	CASSQGGPGTEAFF
many	TRBJ2-7	NA	TRBV20-1	TGCAGTGCGGGGGGGGGCCAGGTTCAGACCTACGAGCAGTACTTC	CSAGGGQVQTYEQYF
many	TRBJ2-5	TRBD2	TRBV7-2	TGTGCCAGCAAATGGACTAGCGGGGGGGCGGCGACCCAGTACTTC	CASKWTSGGAATQYF
few	TRBJ1-1	NA	TRBV5-1	TGCGCCAGCAGCTTTGGGGACGGCAACACTGAAGCTTTCTTT	CASSFGDGNTEAFF